The subject of this entry is one TCR beta chain. The data were taken from a study of cytomegalovirus exposure and HLA in healthy donors. The PCR was carried out with 60 Vbeta primers and 13 Jbeta primers. Sequencing was performed with immunoSEQ multiplex PCR; in TCRdb, only in-frame clones are kept and a portion is missing. The table has around 98,000 clones, about 81% seen once. Germline V gene lookup returns CDR1 GTSNPN and CDR2 SVGIG (reference sequence). The CDR3 loop spans 12 amino acids. The rearrangement links TRBV30 to TRBJ2-3; D perhaps matches TRBD1 (5 bases). This TCR came from a man aged 40-50 years in good health and CMV-seronegative. Sequenced: PBMCs. CDR3 loop: CGGRERMDTQYF. The CDR3, as DNA: TGTGGGGGCAGGGAACGTATGGATACGCAGTATTTT.